This is a list of T cell receptor beta chains from one sample in a study of post-analysis software for immune sequencing data. TCRdb analysed the PCR reads with MiXCR anew, one entry per CDR3 protein. The data show 650,000 to 850,000 distinct CDR3 sequences, about 43% seen once. Sequenced: blood. The receptors here all came from a girl aged 5 to 17 with multiple sclerosis. The CDR3 runs from the conserved cysteine through the conserved F or W. Each record gives: clone size, V gene, D gene, J gene, CDR3 DNA, CDR3 protein. The D gene is left open where the match is weak. Clone size is not always given. Where it is, it says once, few, many or a class for expanded clones.

few	TRBV6-5	-	TRBJ2-1	TGTGCCAGCAGTTACTCGGGGGACCTCCCATACAATGAGCAGTTCTTC	CASSYSGDLPYNEQFF
-	TRBV5-5	TRBD2	TRBJ2-1	TGTGCCAGCAGCTCCGGACTAGCGGTTTCCTACAATGAGCAGTTCTTC	CASSSGLAVSYNEQFF
few	TRBV7-2	TRBD2	TRBJ2-7	TGTGCCAGCAGCTTAGCCGAGCGGGGGGCCTACGAGCAGTACTTC	CASSLAERGAYEQYF
-	TRBV6-6	-	TRBJ1-1	TGTGCCAGCAGTTACTCCGTCTCAGGAGCGAACACTGAAGCTTTCTTT	CASSYSVSGANTEAFF
-	TRBV4-1	-	TRBJ2-5	TGCGCCAGCAGCGAGGACAGAGCCCAAGAGACCCAGTACTTC	CASSEDRAQETQYF
-	TRBV27	-	TRBJ2-7	TGTGCCAGCAGTTTAACCTACGGGGGCCGCTCCTACGAGCAGTACTTC	CASSLTYGGRSYEQYF
-	TRBV7-9	-	TRBJ2-7	TGTGCCAGCAGCTTAGCACTGGGACTCCACTACGAGCAGTACTTC	CASSLALGLHYEQYF
-	TRBV4-3	TRBD2	TRBJ2-7	TGCGCCAGCAGCCCCTGGGGGGGCTACGAGCAGTACTTC	CASSPWGGYEQYF
-	TRBV5-1	-	TRBJ2-2	TGCGCCAGCAGCCCGTCTAGGGCGTCGAACACCGGGGAGCTGTTTTTT	CASSPSRASNTGELFF
-	TRBV6-6	TRBD1	TRBJ2-7	TGTGCCAGCAGCAGGGACAGGCCCTACGAGCAGTACTTC	CASSRDRPYEQYF
few	TRBV6-2/TRBV6-3	TRBD2	TRBJ2-1	TGTGCCAGCACAGGGGGACTAGCGGGCCATCAGGCCTACAATGAGCAGTTCTTC	CASTGGLAGHQAYNEQFF
few	TRBV9	-	TRBJ1-2	TGTGCCAGCAGCGCCGGCGGACTGGTTTATGGCTACACCTTC	CASSAGGLVYGYTF
-	TRBV4-1	TRBD2	TRBJ2-2	TGCGCCAGCAGCCAAGGACTAGCGGCGAACACCGGGGAGCTGTTTTTT	CASSQGLAANTGELFF
-	TRBV20-1	TRBD1	TRBJ2-1	TGCAGTGCTCCCCGGCAGGGGGCGAGTGATGAGCAGTTCTTC	CSAPRQGASDEQFF